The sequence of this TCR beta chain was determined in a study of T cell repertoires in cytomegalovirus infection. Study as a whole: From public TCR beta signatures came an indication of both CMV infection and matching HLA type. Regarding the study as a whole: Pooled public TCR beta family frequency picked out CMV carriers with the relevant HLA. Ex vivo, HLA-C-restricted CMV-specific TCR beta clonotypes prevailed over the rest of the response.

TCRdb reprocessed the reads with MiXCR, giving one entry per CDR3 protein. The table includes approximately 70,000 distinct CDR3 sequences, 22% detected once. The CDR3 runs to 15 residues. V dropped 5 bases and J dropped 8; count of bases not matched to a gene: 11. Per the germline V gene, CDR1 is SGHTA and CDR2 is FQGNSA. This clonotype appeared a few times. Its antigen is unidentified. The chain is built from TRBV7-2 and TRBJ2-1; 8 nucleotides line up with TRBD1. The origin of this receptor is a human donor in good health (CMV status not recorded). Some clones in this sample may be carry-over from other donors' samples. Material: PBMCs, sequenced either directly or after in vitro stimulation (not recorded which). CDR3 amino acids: CASSPSDRGGDEQFF. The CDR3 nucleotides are TGTGCCAGCAGCCCGAGCGACAGGGGAGGAGATGAGCAGTTCTTC.